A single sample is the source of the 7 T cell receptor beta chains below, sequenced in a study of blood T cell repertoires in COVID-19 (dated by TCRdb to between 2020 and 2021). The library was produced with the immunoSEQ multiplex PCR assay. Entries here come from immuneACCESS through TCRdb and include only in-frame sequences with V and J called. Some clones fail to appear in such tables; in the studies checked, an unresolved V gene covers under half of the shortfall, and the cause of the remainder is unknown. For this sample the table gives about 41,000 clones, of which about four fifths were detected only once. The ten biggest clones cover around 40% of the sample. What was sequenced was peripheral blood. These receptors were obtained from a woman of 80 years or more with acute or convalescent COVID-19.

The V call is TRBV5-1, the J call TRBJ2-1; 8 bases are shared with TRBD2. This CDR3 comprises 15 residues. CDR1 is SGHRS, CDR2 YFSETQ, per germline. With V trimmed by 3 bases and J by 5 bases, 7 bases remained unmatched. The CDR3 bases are TGCGCCAGCAGCTCATTGACGGGACTAGACAATGAGCAGTTCTTC. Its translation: CASSSLTGLDNEQFF.

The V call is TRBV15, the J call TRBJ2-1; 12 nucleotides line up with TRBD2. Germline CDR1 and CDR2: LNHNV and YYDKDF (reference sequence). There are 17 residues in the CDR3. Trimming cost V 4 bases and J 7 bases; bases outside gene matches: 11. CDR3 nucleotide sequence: TGTGCCACCAGCACCTTGACTAGCGGGGGCAGAGTTAATGAGCAGTTCTTC. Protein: CATSTLTSGGRVNEQFF.

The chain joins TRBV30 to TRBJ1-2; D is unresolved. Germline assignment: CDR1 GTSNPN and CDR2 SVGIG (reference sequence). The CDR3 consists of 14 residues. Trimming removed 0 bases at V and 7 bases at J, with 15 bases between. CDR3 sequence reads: CAWSVRPPGSGYTF. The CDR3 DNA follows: TGTGCCTGGAGTGTGAGACCACCCGGGAGTGGCTACACCTTC. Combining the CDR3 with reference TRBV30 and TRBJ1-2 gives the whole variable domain SQTIHQWPATLVQPVGSPLSLECTVEGTSNPNLYWYRQAAGRGLQLLFYSVGIGQISSEVPQNLSASRPQDRQFILSSKKLLLSDSGFYLCAWSVRPPGSGYTFGSGTRLTVV.

The CDR3 DNA sequence: TGTGCCAGCAGCTTAGACATCAACAGGGGCTTTGGCTACACCTTC. Protein product: CASSLDINRGFGYTF. The chain recombines TRBV7-9 with TRBJ1-2; 7 bases are a match to TRBD1. Per germline, CDR1 SEHNR and CDR2 FQNEAQ (reference sequence). This CDR3 is 15 amino acids long. The junction had 9 bases not matched to a gene; V was cut back by 1 base and J by 7 bases.

The CDR3 region is CASSRTGNNSPLHF. The CDR3 bases are TGTGCCAGCAGCCGGACTGGTAATAATTCACCCCTCCACTTT. V gene TRBV2 combines with J gene TRBJ1-6, with D unclear. The germline V gene has CDR1 SNHLY and CDR2 FYNNEI. This CDR3 is built from 14 residues. Trimming took off 6 bases at V and 5 bases at J, with 11 bases between the two ends.

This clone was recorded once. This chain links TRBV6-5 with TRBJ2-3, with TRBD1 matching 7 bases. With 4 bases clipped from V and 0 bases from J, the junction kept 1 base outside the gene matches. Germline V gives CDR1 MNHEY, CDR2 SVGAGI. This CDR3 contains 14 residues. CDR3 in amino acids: CASSSGQSTDTQYF. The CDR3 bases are TGTGCCAGCAGTTCGGGACAGAGCACAGATACGCAGTATTTT.

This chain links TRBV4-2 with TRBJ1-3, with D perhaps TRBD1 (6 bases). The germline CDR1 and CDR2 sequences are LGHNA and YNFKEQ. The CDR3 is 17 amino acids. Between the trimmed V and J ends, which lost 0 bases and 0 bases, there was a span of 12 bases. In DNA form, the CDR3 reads TGTGCCAGCAGCCAAGATAATACAGGGCTCTCTGGAAACACCATATATTTT. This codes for CASSQDNTGLSGNTIYF.